This TCR beta chain came from a study of identical twins (dated by TCRdb to 2016 to 2017). About the study as a whole: TCR alpha and beta repertoires from monozygotic twins, unrelated adults of various ages and cord blood were deep-sequenced to test whether fetal clonotypes persist. Replicate twin experiments were performed at different times using different library preparation protocols to rule out contamination.

This clonotype was recorded many times. The clone's antigen remains unknown. No quality values exist for individual bases; no much larger clone is one base distant. The full study reports these points: Invariant T cells such as MAIT and iNKT could partly confound zero-insertion analyses, although diverse VJ usage argued against such confounding for most clonotypes. Abundant cord blood beta clonotypes carried fewer insertions; young adult naive repertoires showed a weaker similar trend, while memory repertoires showed none. Because the same donors could not be followed over many years, the conclusions depended on cross-sectional statistical analysis. In monozygotic twins, recombination models systematically underestimated out-of-frame TCR alpha sharing, but the models matched the sharing seen between unrelated individuals. Compared with coincidental sharing between unrelated individuals, an excess of low generation-probability sequences was observed among out-of-frame TCR alpha sequences shared between twins. A weaker excess of twin sharing was found in beta out-of-frame sequences because the signal-to-noise ratio was lowered by fewer shared sequences.

CDR1 SGHRS and CDR2 YFSETQ are derived from the germline V gene. V is shortened by 4 bases, J by 0 bases, and the region joining them spans 8 bases. Including cysteine and phenylalanine, the CDR3 has 13 amino acids. The sequence is cut down to CDR3 DNA, 39 bases in frame from base 1. Libraries came from 5' RACE. Sequencer: Illumina HiSeq 2000. Template switching introduced a universal primer binding site; the final cDNA contained a unique molecular identifier, enabling accurate counting of TCR cDNA molecules. First-strand cDNA for TCR alpha and beta chains was synthesized from specific primers in the conserved constant-segment region. To control for contamination, each cDNA library was double barcoded with a SMART-Mk sample barcode plus Illumina barcodes. TruSeq adapter sequences along with Illumina sample barcodes were introduced in two successive PCR steps. The Illumina HiSeq platform was used with custom primers to sequence TCR alpha and beta cDNA libraries. In the original analysis: Unique molecular identifiers were extracted from raw reads with MiGEC, and CDR3 positions were determined with MiXCR. Recombination models were inferred per individual with the repgenHMM and IGoR tools using an EM algorithm. Shared clonotypes were analyzed with the tcR package in R, and sharing was normalized by the product of cloneset sizes. To study raw recombination free of thymic and clonal selection effects, out-of-frame nonproductive sequences were analyzed. TCRdb redid the processing of the public reads, applying fastp at Q25 and MiXCR, and retained in-frame beta chains. When rows share a CDR3 protein, they turn into one entry using the most common DNA and genes. The V and J calls, along with clone size, are taken from TCRdb and not from the paper's own processing. The sample table contains fewer than 250,000 distinct CDR3 sequences; only one count was recorded for approximately 6.8% of them. The leading ten clones occupy 5.4% of the sample.

Every donor in the study was a healthy Caucasian. Three pairs of female monozygotic twins, all aged about 18 to 30 years, made up the twin cohort. Positive isolation kits from Invitrogen were used to isolate the CD4+ and CD8+ T cell populations. These data were likewise used in another study, on yellow fever vaccine responses in identical twins. The second study, in turn, reports: The authors reported that the T cell response to vaccination in identical twins appeared partly convergent and partly personalized. In the study, vaccine-responding T cell clones were precisely tracked in identical twins.

The source is a young woman in good health. Sequencing was performed on CD8+ T cells sorted from blood. The chain is made from TRBV5-1 and TRBJ2-7, with an unclear D gene assignment. The CDR3 has the sequence CASSIRLSYEQYF. The base sequence is TGCGCCAGCAGCATTCGGCTCTCCTACGAGCAGTACTTC. The full variable domain, with segments outside the CDR3 supplied by the reference TRBV5-1 and TRBJ2-7 proteins, appears as KAGVTQTPRYLIKTRGQQVTLSCSPISGHRSVSWYQQTPGQGLQFLFEYFSETQRNKGNFPGRFSGRQFSNSRSEMNVSTLELGDSALYLCASSIRLSYEQYFGPGTRLTVT.